What follows are 19 T cell receptor beta chains derived from one specimen sequenced in a study of neurological immune-mediated disorders. MiXCR, applied by TCRdb to the 5' RACE reads, yields one record per CDR3 protein. The sample includes approximately 66,000 distinct CDR3 sequences, roughly 4.3% of them seen just once. The sample taken for sequencing was PBMCs. These receptors came from a young man with multiple sclerosis.

This clonotype was detected ten times or more. This chain uses TRBV24-1 with TRBJ1-2; D might be TRBD1 (5 bases). CDR1 KGHDR and CDR2 SFDVKD come from the germline V gene. The CDR3 is 15 residues long. V lost 4 bases to trimming and J lost 5 bases, with 16 bases between them. The CDR3: CATSEGRADVYGYTF. The CDR3 DNA is TGTGCCACCAGTGAAGGCAGGGCGGACGTATATGGCTACACCTTC.

At least ten counts were recorded for this clonotype. The CDR3 reads CASSLFGTTRLIRDTEAFF. CDR3 sequence (DNA): TGTGCCAGCAGCTTGTTCGGTACAACAAGGTTGATCAGGGACACTGAAGCTTTCTTT. V usage is TRBV5-8 and J usage is TRBJ1-1; possible D gene TRBD1, 5 bases. V gave up 1 base and J gave up 3 bases, with 25 bases separating them. CDR3 length: 19 amino acids. Per germline, CDR1 SGHTS and CDR2 YDEGEE.

This clonotype occurred many times. The chain uses TRBV5-1 and TRBJ2-1; 8 bases are a match to TRBD2. CDR3 length: 16 residues. V shed 2 bases and J 4 bases; nucleotides not matched to a gene: 8. The germline V gene encodes CDR1 SGHRS and CDR2 YFSETQ. The CDR3 sequence is CASSFGGGHSYNEQFF. Written as DNA, the CDR3 is TGCGCCAGCAGCTTCGGCGGGGGGCATTCGTACAATGAGCAGTTCTTC.

This clonotype was observed many times. The chain joins TRBV2 to TRBJ1-2; a weak D match, TRBD1 (5 bases). Germline assignment: CDR1 SNHLY and CDR2 FYNNEI. The CDR3 runs to 13 residues. The V gene lost 6 bases and the J gene lost 8 bases, with 16 bases spanning the gap. CDR3 region: CASRTLTEGGYTF. DNA for the CDR3: TGTGCCAGCAGGACCCTCACTGAGGGGGGCTACACCTTC.

As DNA, the CDR3 is TGTGCCAGCAGCTTCGGGACAGGGGTCTGGGATGAAAAACTGTTTTTT. It is translated as CASSFGTGVWDEKLFF. The chain couples TRBV7-9 to TRBJ1-4; 10 bases are shared with TRBD1. Germline-derived CDR1 and CDR2 are SEHNR and FQNEAQ (reference sequence). The CDR3 spans 16 residues. Trimming took 3 bases from V and 6 from J; bases not matched to a gene: 7.

This clonotype came up many times. The V and J genes are TRBV20-1 and TRBJ1-1; no clear D gene. CDR3 length equals 11 residues. Germline CDR1 and CDR2: DFQATT and SNEGSKA (reference sequence). V was cut by 3 bases and J by 8 bases, with 10 bases left in between. This CDR3 reads CSASPSAEAFF. DNA for the CDR3: TGCAGTGCTAGTCCCTCAGCGGAAGCTTTCTTT.

In this sample, this clonotype turned up many times. The chain carries TRBV18 and TRBJ1-3; no reliable D call. Trimming took 1 base from V and 0 from J, leaving 10 bases between them. Germline loops: CDR1 KGHSH, CDR2 LQKENI. The CDR3 is made up of 16 amino acids. CDR3 loop: CASSPQRSNSGNTIYF. In DNA form, the CDR3 reads TGTGCCAGCTCACCACAAAGATCGAACTCTGGAAACACCATATATTTT.

This clonotype was seen ten or more times. The V gene is TRBV27, the J gene TRBJ2-7; tentative D call: TRBD1 (6 bases). CDR3 size: 14 residues. V dropped 4 bases and J dropped 6 bases, with 16 bases sitting between them. Per the germline V gene, CDR1 is MNHEY and CDR2 is SMNVEV (reference sequence). This CDR3 reads CASSSLTGGFEQYV. CDR3 nucleotide sequence: TGTGCCAGCAGTTCACTGACAGGCGGATTCGAGCAGTACGTC.

This clonotype occurred many times. The chain carries TRBV11-2 and TRBJ2-1, with D maybe TRBD2 (5 bases). This CDR3 has 12 residues. Between the trimmed V and J ends, which lost 1 base and 8 bases, there was a span of 6 bases. CDR1 is SGHAT, CDR2 FQNNGV, per germline. The CDR3 DNA follows: TGTGCCAGCAGCTTAGGGCGGGATGAGCAGTTCTTC. Protein sequence: CASSLGRDEQFF.

This clonotype was observed many times. This chain connects TRBV5-1 to TRBJ2-7; either TRBD1 or TRBD2 may fit D (7 bases each). V gave up 0 bases and J gave up 7 bases, with 11 bases separating them. CDR3 length: 13 amino acids. CDR1 and CDR2 (germline): SGHRS, YFSETQ. The CDR3 protein is CASSLDRGGEQYF. The CDR3 DNA reads TGCGCCAGCAGCTTGGACAGGGGAGGGGAGCAGTACTTC.

This clonotype has only a few counts. V and J are TRBV20-1 and TRBJ1-1, with D perhaps matching TRBD1 (5 bases). The CDR3 is made up of 13 amino acids. Germline CDR1 and CDR2: DFQATT and SNEGSKA (reference sequence). V shed 3 bases and J shed 4 bases, with 12 bases lying between them. The CDR3 sequence is CSASDRSGTEAFF. The CDR3 coding sequence is TGCAGTGCTAGCGACAGATCGGGCACTGAAGCTTTCTTT.

The DNA for the CDR3 is TGTGCTAGTGGTAACGCAGGGGGCGGTGTCACTGAAGCTTTCTTT. This gives the protein CASGNAGGGVTEAFF. The rearrangement links TRBV12-5 to TRBJ1-1; 8 nucleotides line up with TRBD1. Germline V CDR1 and CDR2: LGHNT, FRNRAP. V shed 5 bases, J shed 4 bases, and the junction held 9 bases outside the gene matches. This CDR3 is built from 15 residues.

There are many counts of this clonotype. The chain's CDR3 is CASSSHTEAFF. The DNA of the CDR3 is TGTGCCAGCAGCTCTCACACTGAAGCTTTCTTT. This chain connects TRBV5-6 to TRBJ1-1; D is uncertain. Trimming stripped 3 bases from V and 3 bases from J, with 3 bases between. Germline CDR1 SGHDT, CDR2 YYEEEE. The CDR3 has 11 amino acids.

This clonotype was observed at least ten times. The genes are TRBV6-6 and TRBJ1-5; D gene uncertain. Germline CDR1 and CDR2: MNHNY and SVGAGI (reference sequence). CDR3 size: 13 residues. V was clipped by 2 bases and J by 3 bases, with 5 bases between them. The CDR3 sequence is CASSYEANQPQHF. In DNA, the CDR3 is TGTGCCAGCAGTTACGAGGCCAATCAGCCCCAGCATTTT.

In its sample, this clonotype was seen many times. In DNA, the CDR3 is TGTGCCAGCAGCTCGCCGGGGGGGCCGAACGAGCAGTTCTTC. Residues: CASSSPGGPNEQFF. The chain recombines TRBV7-2 with TRBJ2-1; 8 positions match TRBD2. Germline values: CDR1 SGHTA, CDR2 FQGNSA. The CDR3 loop spans 14 amino acids. J was trimmed by 10 bases and V by 4 bases; bases with no gene match: 9.

This clonotype was seen at least ten times. The chain couples TRBV7-2 to TRBJ1-2; weak D call: TRBD1 (5 bases). The CDR3 runs to 14 residues. Germline V lookup: CDR1 SGHTA, CDR2 FQGNSA. With 2 bases removed from V and 8 bases from J, the gap between germline ends came to 15 bases. The CDR3 DNA reads TGTGCCAGCAGCTTAAATGGGGGACTCGGAGGCTACACCTTC. Translated, it gives CASSLNGGLGGYTF.

This clonotype was counted many times. This rearrangement joins TRBV2 to TRBJ1-5; no definite D call. There are 14 residues in the CDR3. Trimming took 6 bases from V and 4 from J, leaving 13 bases between them. Germline V gene sequence: CDR1 SNHLY, CDR2 FYNNEI. Here the CDR3 reads CASRTGPSNQPQHF. Written as DNA, the CDR3 is TGTGCCAGCAGGACCGGGCCATCTAATCAGCCCCAGCATTTT.

Relative to its sample, this clonotype is medium-sized. The chain has TRBV20-1 and TRBJ2-7; perhaps TRBD2 as D (5 bases). Trimming removed 1 base at V and 2 bases at J, with 15 bases between. The CDR3 is 15 amino acids. Germline V gene sequence: CDR1 DFQATT, CDR2 SNEGSKA (reference sequence). CDR3 sequence (DNA): TGCAGTGCTAGAGGTCGACTGGAGGCTCCCTACGAGCAGTACTTC. It translates to CSARGRLEAPYEQYF.

The table lists this clonotype with many counts. The V call is TRBV9, the J call TRBJ2-7; D unclear. Germline loops: CDR1 SGDLS, CDR2 YYNGEE. The CDR3 is 14 amino acids. The ends were cut back, 0 bases at V and 5 bases at J, with 12 bases in the middle. The CDR3 protein is CASSVGPTWDEQYF. DNA for the CDR3: TGTGCCAGCAGCGTAGGGCCCACGTGGGACGAGCAGTACTTC.